This T cell receptor (beta chain) was observed in a study of blood T cell repertoires in COVID-19. Study-level information: The study drew acute and convalescent COVID-19 samples from the United States, Italy and Spain. From T cells, B-cell-depleted T cells, or PBMCs came the material, which was cDNA or gDNA.

The CDR3 spans 14 residues. V lost 4 bases, J lost 4 bases, and 12 bases lay in between. Germline CDR1 is SGHDT and CDR2 is YYEEEE. Per the original methods: Amplifying reference gene primers gave estimates of nucleated cell counts. Repertoires were generated with immunoSEQ multiplex PCR, while TCRdb's copy carries only in-frame clones and drops some. Clone size and V and J calls were adopted from that table, with D and trimming inferred from the DNA. The data contain about 100,000 clones, approximately 92% of them singletons. This clone was seen only once. Material: peripheral blood. The rearrangement joins TRBV5-6 to TRBJ2-4; perhaps TRBD2 as D (6 bases). The source is a man in his 70s with acute or convalescent COVID-19. The CDR3 region has the DNA TGTGCCAGCAGCCATTGGAGGGGTAAAAACATTCAGTACTTC. This sequence encodes CASSHWRGKNIQYF.